The clone carrying this TCR beta chain was counted at least ten times. This record belongs to a study of T cells after yellow fever vaccination. TCRdb passed the 5' RACE reads through MiXCR, listing each CDR3 protein once. Here the sample spans about 52,000 distinct CDR3 sequences, 6.5% to 8% being singletons. Germline V gene data show CDR1 as SEHNR and CDR2 as FQNEAQ (reference sequence). This CDR3 region has 8 residues. Trimming stripped 6 bases from V and 7 bases from J, with 0 bases between. The study, taken as a whole, reports: Reappearing after the booster were most of the clones from primary vaccination (about 96% CD4, 70% to 90% CD8).

The V gene is TRBV7-9, the J gene TRBJ1-2; D not resolved. The sequence derives from a man between 18 and 35 years old who received the YFV17D yellow fever vaccine. This specimen consisted of CD8+ T cells not binding an NS4B(214-222) dextramer, sorted from PBMCs, obtained about 41 days after the first yellow fever vaccination. DNA for the CDR3: TGTGCCAGCAGTGGCTACACCTTC. Encoded protein: CASSGYTF. Full variable domain (rest looked up from reference TRBV7-9 and TRBJ1-2): DTGVSQNPRHKITKRGQNVTFRCDPISEHNRLYWYRQTLGQGPEFLTYFQNEAQLEKSRLLSDRFSAERPKGSFSTLEIQRTEQGDSAMYLCASSGYTFGSGTRLTVV.